The clone carrying this T cell receptor (beta chain) was observed a few times. The antigen is not known. It was version v3.0 of the immunoSEQ assay that was run at survey level. Assay used: immunoSEQ multiplex PCR; TCRdb lists only in-frame clones, some missing. The table has roughly 5,000 clones, more than 70% seen once. These data are taken from a study of long-term antiretroviral therapy in people with HIV. Findings and caveats of the study: ART adherence, viral resistance and therapy changes were undocumented.

Sampling of each donor yielded at least one pre-ART PBMC sample and at least two post-ART PBMC samples. Trimming removed 2 bases at V and 1 base at J, with 9 bases between. Germline V gene lookup returns CDR1 SNHLY and CDR2 FYNNEI. The CDR3 is 15 residues long. The gene calls are TRBV2 and TRBJ1-5; D is unresolved. This TCR was sampled from a man aged 40-55 years with HIV. Source: unsorted PBMCs, taken 1.8 years before starting antiretroviral therapy. CDR3 in DNA: TGTGCCAGCAGTGAACTTGCCGCCAGCAATCAGCCCCAGCATTTT. This translates into CASSELAASNQPQHF.